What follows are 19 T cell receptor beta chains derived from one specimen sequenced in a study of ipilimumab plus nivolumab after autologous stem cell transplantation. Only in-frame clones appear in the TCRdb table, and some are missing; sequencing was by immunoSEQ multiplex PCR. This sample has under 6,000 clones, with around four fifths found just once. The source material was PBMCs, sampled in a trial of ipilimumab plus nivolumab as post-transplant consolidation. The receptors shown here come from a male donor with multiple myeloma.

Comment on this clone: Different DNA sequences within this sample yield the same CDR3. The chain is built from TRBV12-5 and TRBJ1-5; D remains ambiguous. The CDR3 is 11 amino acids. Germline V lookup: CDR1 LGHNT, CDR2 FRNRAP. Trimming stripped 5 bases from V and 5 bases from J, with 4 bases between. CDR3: CASGVHQPQHF. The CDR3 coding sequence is TGTGCTAGTGGTGTTCATCAGCCCCAGCATTTT.

The CDR3 DNA reads TGTGCCAGCAGCTTAGCGAGGAGGGGGCGACGGGAATTATACAATGAGCAGTTCTTC. Protein sequence: CASSLARRGRRELYNEQFF. The chain links TRBV7-9 to TRBJ2-1; possibly TRBD1 for D (7 bases). The CDR3 is 19 amino acids. Looked up from germline, CDR1 is SEHNR and CDR2 is FQNEAQ (reference sequence). V lost 0 bases, J lost 4 bases, and 22 bases lay in between.

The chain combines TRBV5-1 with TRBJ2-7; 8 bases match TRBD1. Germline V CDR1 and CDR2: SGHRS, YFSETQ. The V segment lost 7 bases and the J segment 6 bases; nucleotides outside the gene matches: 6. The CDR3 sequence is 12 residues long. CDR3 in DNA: TGCGCCAGCGCTGGGACAGGTCCCGAGCAGTACTTC. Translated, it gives CASAGTGPEQYF.

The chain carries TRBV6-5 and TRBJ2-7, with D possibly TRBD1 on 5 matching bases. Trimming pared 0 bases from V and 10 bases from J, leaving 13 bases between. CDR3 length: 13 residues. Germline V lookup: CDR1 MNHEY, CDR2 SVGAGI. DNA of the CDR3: TGTGCCAGCAGTTACTCGACCTGGCAGGGCCAGTACTTC. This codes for CASSYSTWQGQYF.

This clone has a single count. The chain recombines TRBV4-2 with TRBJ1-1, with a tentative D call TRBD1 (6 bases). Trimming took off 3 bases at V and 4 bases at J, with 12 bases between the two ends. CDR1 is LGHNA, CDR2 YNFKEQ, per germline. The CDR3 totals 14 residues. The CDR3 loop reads CASSHSTGFTEAFF. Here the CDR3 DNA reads TGTGCCAGCAGCCACTCGACAGGATTCACTGAAGCTTTCTTT.

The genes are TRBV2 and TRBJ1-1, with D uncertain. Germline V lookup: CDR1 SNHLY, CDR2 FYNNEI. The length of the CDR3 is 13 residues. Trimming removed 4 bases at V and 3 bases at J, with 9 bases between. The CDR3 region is CASSVRIDTEAFF. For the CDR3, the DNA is TGTGCCAGCAGTGTAAGGATAGACACTGAAGCTTTCTTT.

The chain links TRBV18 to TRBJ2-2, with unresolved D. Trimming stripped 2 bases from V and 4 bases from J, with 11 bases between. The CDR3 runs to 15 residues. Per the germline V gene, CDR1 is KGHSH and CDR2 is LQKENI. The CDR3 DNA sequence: TGTGCCAGCTCACCAGAAGATGACGGCACCGGGGAGCTGTTTTTT. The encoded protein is CASSPEDDGTGELFF.

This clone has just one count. CDR3 in DNA: TGTGCCAGTAGTCCCCGAGGGGGGCTCAATCAGCCCCAGCATTTT. Translation: CASSPRGGLNQPQHF. J is TRBJ1-5 and V is TRBV19; TRBD1 is a possible D gene (6 bases). V was cut by 5 bases and J by 3 bases, with 14 bases left in between. Germline V gene sequence: CDR1 LNHDA, CDR2 SQIVND (reference sequence). CDR3 length: 15 amino acids.

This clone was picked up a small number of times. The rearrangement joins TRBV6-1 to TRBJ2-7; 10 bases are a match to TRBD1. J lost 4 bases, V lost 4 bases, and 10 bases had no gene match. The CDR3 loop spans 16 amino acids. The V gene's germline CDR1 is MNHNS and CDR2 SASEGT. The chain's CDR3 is CASSAASTGGRYEQYF. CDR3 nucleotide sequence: TGTGCCAGCAGTGCTGCGTCGACAGGGGGCAGGTACGAGCAGTACTTC.

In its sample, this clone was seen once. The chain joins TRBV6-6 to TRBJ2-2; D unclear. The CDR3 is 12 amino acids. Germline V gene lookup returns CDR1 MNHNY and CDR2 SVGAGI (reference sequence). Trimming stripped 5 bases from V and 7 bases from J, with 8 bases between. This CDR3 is CASSPDRGELFF. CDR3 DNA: TGTGCCAGCAGTCCCGACCGCGGGGAGCTGTTTTTT.

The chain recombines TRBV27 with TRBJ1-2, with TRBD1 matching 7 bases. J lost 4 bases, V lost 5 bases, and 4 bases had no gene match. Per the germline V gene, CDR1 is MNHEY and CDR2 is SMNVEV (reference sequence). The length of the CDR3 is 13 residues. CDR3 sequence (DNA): TGTGCCAGCAGTGAAGGGGGCGGCTATGGCTACACCTTC. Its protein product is CASSEGGGYGYTF.

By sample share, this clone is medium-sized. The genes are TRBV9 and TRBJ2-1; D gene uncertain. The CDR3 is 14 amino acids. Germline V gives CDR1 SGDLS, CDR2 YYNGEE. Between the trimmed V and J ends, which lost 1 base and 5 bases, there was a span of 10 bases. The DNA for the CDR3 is TGTGCCAGCAGCGTAAAGGACGCCCACAATGAGCAGTTCTTC. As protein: CASSVKDAHNEQFF. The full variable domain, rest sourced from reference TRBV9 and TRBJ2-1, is DSGVTQTPKHLITATGQRVTLRCSPRSGDLSVYWYQQSLDQGLQFLIQYYNGEERAKGNILERFSAQQFPDLHSELNLSSLELGDSALYFCASSVKDAHNEQFFGPGTRLTVL.

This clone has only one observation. DNA for the CDR3: TGTGCCAGCAGCGCCGAAGATAGGGCACTCACAGATACGCAGTATTTT. Translating it yields CASSAEDRALTDTQYF. This sequence joins TRBV9 and TRBJ2-3; D uncertain. CDR1 and CDR2 (germline): SGDLS, YYNGEE. Trimming took off 3 bases at V and 2 bases at J, with 16 bases between the two ends. The CDR3 totals 16 residues.

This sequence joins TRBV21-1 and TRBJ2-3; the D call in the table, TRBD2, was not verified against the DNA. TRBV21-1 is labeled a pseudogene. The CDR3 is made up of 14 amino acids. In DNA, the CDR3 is TGTGCCAGCACCTGCGGTAGAGCTACAGATACGCAGTATTTT. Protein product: CASTCGRATDTQYF.

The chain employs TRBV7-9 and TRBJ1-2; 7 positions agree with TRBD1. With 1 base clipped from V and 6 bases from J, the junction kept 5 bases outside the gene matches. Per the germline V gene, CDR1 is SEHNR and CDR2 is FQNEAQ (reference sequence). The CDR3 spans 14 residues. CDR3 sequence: CASSLGTGADGYTF. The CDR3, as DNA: TGTGCCAGCAGCTTAGGTACAGGGGCGGATGGCTACACCTTC.

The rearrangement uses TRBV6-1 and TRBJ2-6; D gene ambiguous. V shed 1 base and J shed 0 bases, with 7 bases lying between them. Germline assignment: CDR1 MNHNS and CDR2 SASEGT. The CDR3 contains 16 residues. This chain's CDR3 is CASSEVAFSGANVLTF. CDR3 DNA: TGTGCCAGCAGTGAAGTCGCGTTCTCTGGGGCCAACGTCCTGACTTTC.

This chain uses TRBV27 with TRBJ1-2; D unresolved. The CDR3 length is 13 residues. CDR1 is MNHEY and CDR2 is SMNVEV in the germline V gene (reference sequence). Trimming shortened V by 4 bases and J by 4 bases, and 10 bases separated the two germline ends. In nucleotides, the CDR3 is TGTGCCAGCAGTTATGGGTGGGGCTATGGCTACACCTTC. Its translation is CASSYGWGYGYTF.

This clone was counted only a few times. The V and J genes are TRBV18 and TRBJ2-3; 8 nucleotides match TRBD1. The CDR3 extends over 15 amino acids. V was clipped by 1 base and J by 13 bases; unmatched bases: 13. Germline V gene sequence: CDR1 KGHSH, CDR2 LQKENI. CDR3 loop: CASSPRGDRIKLEYF. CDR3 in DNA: TGTGCCAGCTCACCACGAGGGGACAGGATTAAGTTGGAGTATTTT. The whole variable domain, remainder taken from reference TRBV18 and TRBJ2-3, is NAGVMQNPRHLVRRRGQEARLRCSPMKGHSHVYWYRQLPEEGLKFMVYLQKENIIDESGMPKERFSAEFPKEGPSILRIQQVVRGDSAAYFCASSPRGDRIKLEYFGPGTRLTVL.

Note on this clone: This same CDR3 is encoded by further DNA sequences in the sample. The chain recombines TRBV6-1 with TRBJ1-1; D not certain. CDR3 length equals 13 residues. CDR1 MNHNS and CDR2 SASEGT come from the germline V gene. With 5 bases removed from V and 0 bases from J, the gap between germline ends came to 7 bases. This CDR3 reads CASSRTVNTEAFF. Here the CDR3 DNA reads TGTGCCAGCAGTAGGACTGTGAACACTGAAGCTTTCTTT.